Listed below are T cell receptor beta chains from one sample, sequenced in a study of blood T cell repertoires in COVID-19. Measured with immunoSEQ multiplex PCR; TCRdb has only the in-frame clones, and not every one. The sample lists roughly 220,000 clones, about 91% occurring once. Sequencing was carried out using PBMCs or T cells enriched from blood (not recorded which). The receptors here all came from a woman between 50 and 59 years old with acute COVID-19. CDR3s include the opening cysteine and the closing phenylalanine or tryptophan. The D gene is left open where the match is weak. Clone size is given for some rows only: seen once, a few or many times, or a class if the clone is expanded.

NA	NA	TRBV11-2	TRBJ2-5	CASFEPVTQYF	TGTGCCAGCTTCGAGCCGGTAACCCAGTACTTC
once	NA	TRBV7-8	TRBJ2-5	CASSGGHTWAQYF	TGTGCCAGCAGCGGGGGACACACGTGGGCCCAGTACTTC
NA	NA	TRBV5-4	TRBJ2-5	CASSLGMRGTEETQYF	TGTGCCAGCAGCTTGGGTATGAGGGGGACGGAAGAGACCCAGTACTTC
NA	NA	TRBV7-2	TRBJ1-1	CASSPFGGARTEAFF	TGTGCCAGCAGCCCATTTGGGGGCGCCCGAACTGAAGCTTTCTTT
NA	NA	TRBV19	TRBJ2-7	CASSSDIEEQYF	TGTGCCAGTAGTTCGGACATCGAAGAGCAGTACTTC
NA	NA	TRBV5-1	TRBJ2-2	CASNLQTASTGELFF	TGCGCCAGCAACCTTCAGACAGCCTCCACCGGGGAGCTGTTTTTT
NA	NA	TRBV28	TRBJ2-2	CASSLFGRNTGELFF	TGTGCCAGCAGTTTATTCGGGAGGAACACCGGGGAGCTGTTTTTT
NA	NA	TRBV29-1	TRBJ2-7	CSVAGSGAYEQYF	TGCAGCGTTGCTGGGAGTGGGGCCTACGAGCAGTACTTC
few	NA	TRBV7-6	TRBJ1-3	CASSLLEISGNTIYF	TGTGCCAGCAGCTTACTAGAAATTTCTGGAAACACCATATATTTT
NA	NA	TRBV7-6	TRBJ2-5	CASSSTNEGTQYF	TGTGCCAGCAGCTCCACTAACGAAGGGACCCAGTACTTC
NA	NA	TRBV27	TRBJ1-3	CASSLQGWNTIYF	TGTGCCAGCAGTCTACAGGGATGGAACACCATATATTTT
NA	NA	TRBV28	TRBJ1-3	CASSLTGFAGNTIYF	TGTGCCAGCAGCCTCACAGGGTTCGCTGGAAACACCATATATTTT
NA	NA	TRBV4-1	TRBJ2-3	CASSPSGRGGPTDTQYF	TGCGCCAGCAGCCCGTCCGGCAGGGGAGGGCCAACAGATACGCAGTATTTT
many	NA	TRBV6-5	TRBJ1-6	CASRQGIGWNSPLHF	TGTGCCAGCAGACAGGGTATCGGGTGGAATTCACCCCTCCACTTT
NA	TRBD1	TRBV27	TRBJ2-2	CASSPPDRGAFSTGELFF	TGTGCCAGCAGTCCCCCGGACAGGGGCGCTTTTAGTACCGGGGAGCTGTTTTTT
few	NA	TRBV28	TRBJ2-7	CASKRAWEQYF	TGTGCCAGCAAGCGAGCTTGGGAGCAGTACTTC
NA	NA	TRBV2	TRBJ2-1	CASSEDGRQFF	TGTGCCAGCAGTGAAGACGGGAGGCAGTTCTTC
NA	TRBD1	TRBV9	TRBJ1-1	CASSVVPDRKNTEAFF	TGTGCCAGCAGCGTAGTCCCGGACAGGAAGAACACTGAAGCTTTCTTT
NA	NA	TRBV5-6	TRBJ1-2	CASRQVGGAYGYTF	TGTGCCAGCAGGCAGGTGGGGGGGGCCTATGGCTACACCTTC
once	NA	TRBV11-2	TRBJ1-5	CASSLGGSNQPQHF	TGTGCCAGCAGCTTGGGGGGGAGCAATCAGCCCCAGCATTTT
NA	NA	TRBV20-1	TRBJ2-2	CSARSTGELFF	TGCAGTGCTCGTTCCACCGGGGAGCTGTTTTTT
NA	NA	TRBV30	TRBJ1-4	CAWRGSQPTNEKLFF	TGTGCCTGGAGGGGCAGCCAACCAACTAATGAAAAACTGTTTTTT
NA	NA	TRBV23-1	TRBJ1-5	CARGRDLFSNQPQHF	TGCGCCAGAGGGAGAGACCTTTTTAGCAATCAGCCCCAGCATTTT
NA	TRBD1	TRBV28	TRBJ2-7	CASSLVGQGSYEQYF	TGTGCCAGCAGTTTGGTCGGACAGGGTTCCTACGAGCAGTACTTC
NA	NA	TRBV9	TRBJ1-1	CASSAPKTGLSGTEAFF	TGTGCCAGCAGCGCTCCTAAAACAGGGCTAAGTGGCACTGAAGCTTTCTTT
NA	NA	TRBV19	TRBJ1-5	CASNFAAERGSQHF	TGTGCCAGTAACTTCGCGGCGGAGCGGGGTTCCCAGCATTTT
NA	TRBD2	TRBV7-9	TRBJ2-1	CASSPGLAGDHEQFF	TGTGCCAGCAGCCCTGGACTAGCGGGAGACCATGAGCAGTTCTTC
NA	NA	TRBV5-6	TRBJ1-2	CASSPWAYEGYTF	TGTGCCAGCAGCCCGTGGGCGTATGAAGGCTACACCTTC